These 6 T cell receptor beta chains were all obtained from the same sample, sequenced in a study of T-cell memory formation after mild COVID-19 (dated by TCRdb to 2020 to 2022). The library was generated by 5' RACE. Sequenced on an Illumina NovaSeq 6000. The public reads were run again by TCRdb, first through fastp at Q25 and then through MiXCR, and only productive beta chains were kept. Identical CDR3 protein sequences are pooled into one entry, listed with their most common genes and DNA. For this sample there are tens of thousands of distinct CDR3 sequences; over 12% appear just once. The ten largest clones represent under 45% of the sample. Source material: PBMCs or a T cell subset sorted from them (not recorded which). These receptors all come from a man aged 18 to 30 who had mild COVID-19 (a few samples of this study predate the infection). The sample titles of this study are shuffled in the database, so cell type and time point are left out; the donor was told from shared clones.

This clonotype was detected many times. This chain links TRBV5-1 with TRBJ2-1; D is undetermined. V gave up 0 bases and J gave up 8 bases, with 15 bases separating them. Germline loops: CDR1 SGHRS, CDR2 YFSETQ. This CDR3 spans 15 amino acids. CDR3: CASSLAVLDKYEQFF. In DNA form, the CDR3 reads TGCGCCAGCAGCTTGGCCGTGCTAGATAAATATGAGCAGTTCTTC.

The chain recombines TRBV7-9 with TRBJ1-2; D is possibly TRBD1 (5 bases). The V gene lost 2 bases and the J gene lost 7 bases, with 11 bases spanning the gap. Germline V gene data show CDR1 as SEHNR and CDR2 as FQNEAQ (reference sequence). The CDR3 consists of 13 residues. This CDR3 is CASSLSGFGGYTF. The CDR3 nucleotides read TGTGCCAGCAGCTTATCAGGGTTTGGTGGCTACACCTTC. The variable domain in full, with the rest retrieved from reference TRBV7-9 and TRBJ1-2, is DTGVSQNPRHKITKRGQNVTFRCDPISEHNRLYWYRQTLGQGPEFLTYFQNEAQLEKSRLLSDRFSAERPKGSFSTLEIQRTEQGDSAMYLCASSLSGFGGYTFGSGTRLTVV.

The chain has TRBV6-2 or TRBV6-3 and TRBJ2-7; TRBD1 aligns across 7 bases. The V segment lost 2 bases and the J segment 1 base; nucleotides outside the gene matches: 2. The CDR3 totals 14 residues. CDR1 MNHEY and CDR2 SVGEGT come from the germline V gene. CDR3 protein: CASSYGTASYEQYV. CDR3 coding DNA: TGTGCCAGCAGTTACGGGACAGCGTCCTACGAGCAGTACGTC.

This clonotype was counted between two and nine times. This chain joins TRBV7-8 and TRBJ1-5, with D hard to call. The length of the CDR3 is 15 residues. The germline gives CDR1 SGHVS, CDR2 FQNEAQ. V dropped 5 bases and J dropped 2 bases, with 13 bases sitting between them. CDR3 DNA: TGTGCCAGCAGCGCGACCCGGCGGGGCAATCAGCCCCAGCATTTT. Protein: CASSATRRGNQPQHF.

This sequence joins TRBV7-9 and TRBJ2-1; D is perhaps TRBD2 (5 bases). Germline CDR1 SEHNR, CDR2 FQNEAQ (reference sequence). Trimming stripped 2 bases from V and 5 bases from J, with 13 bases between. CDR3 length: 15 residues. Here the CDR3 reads CASSLKRTWDNEQFF. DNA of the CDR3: TGTGCCAGCAGCTTAAAGCGGACGTGGGACAATGAGCAGTTCTTC.

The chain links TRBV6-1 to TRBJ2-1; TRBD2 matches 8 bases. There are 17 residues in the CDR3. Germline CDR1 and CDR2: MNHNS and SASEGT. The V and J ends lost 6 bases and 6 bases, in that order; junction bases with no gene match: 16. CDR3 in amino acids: CASRETVAGIKFNEQFF. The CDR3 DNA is TGTGCCAGCAGGGAAACCGTAGCGGGGATTAAATTCAATGAGCAGTTCTTC.